A selection of T cell receptor beta chains follows, all from one sample in a study of PD-1 blockade in mismatch repair-deficient tumors. The method was immunoSEQ multiplex PCR; TCRdb's version includes in-frame clones alone and lacks a portion of them. The sample holds some 26,000 clones, 83% seen once. This specimen was peripheral blood, taken 12 weeks after starting pembrolizumab. These receptor sequences come from an adult with mismatch repair-deficient cancer. Each CDR3 is given with its conserved first and last residue. D genes are given only for firm matches. Clone size is not always given. Where it is, it says once, few, many or a class for expanded clones.

v_call,d_call,clone_size,j_call,cdr3_aa,cdr3_nt
TRBV11-3,.,once,TRBJ1-2,CASSLGDTLYGYTF,TGTGCCAGCAGCTTAGGGGACACGCTCTATGGCTACACCTTC
TRBV4-1,.,once,TRBJ1-1,CASSWGMNTEAFF,TGCGCCAGCAGCTGGGGGATGAACACTGAAGCTTTCTTT
TRBV4-1,TRBD2,.,TRBJ2-5,CASSQERAGTSGIQETQYF,TGCGCCAGCAGCCAAGAAAGAGCGGGGACTAGCGGAATCCAAGAGACCCAGTACTTC
TRBV6-1,TRBD2,.,TRBJ2-5,CASSVMAGGDQETQYF,TGTGCCAGCAGTGTGATGGCGGGAGGAGACCAAGAGACCCAGTACTTC
TRBV27,TRBD2,.,TRBJ2-3,CASSQTPSGGDTQYF,TGTGCCAGCAGCCAGACCCCTTCGGGGGGGGATACGCAGTATTTT
TRBV27,.,few,TRBJ2-5,CASSLRGKETQYF,TGTGCCAGCAGTTTACGGGGGAAAGAGACCCAGTACTTC
TRBV10-1,TRBD2,.,TRBJ2-3,CASSAVLAGGPDTQYF,TGCGCCAGCAGTGCGGTGCTAGCGGGAGGCCCAGATACGCAGTATTTT
TRBV11-2,.,.,TRBJ2-7,CASSIASAPRSYEQYF,TGTGCCAGCAGCATTGCCTCGGCGCCTAGGTCCTACGAGCAGTACTTC
TRBV6-1,.,once,TRBJ2-4,CASRKGDIQYF,TGTGCCAGCAGGAAGGGGGACATTCAGTACTTC
TRBV27,.,.,TRBJ2-7,CASSWGHHYEQYF,TGTGCCAGCAGTTGGGGACACCACTACGAGCAGTACTTC
TRBV6-1,TRBD1,.,TRBJ1-1,CASSEPNQGVLNTEAFF,TGTGCCAGCAGTGAGCCCAACCAGGGGGTTCTGAACACTGAAGCTTTCTTT
TRBV25-1,.,.,TRBJ2-5,CASSEHWGSQETQYF,TGTGCCAGCAGTGAACACTGGGGCAGTCAAGAGACCCAGTACTTC
TRBV5-1,.,.,TRBJ2-6,CASSPRPWTSSGANVLTF,TGCGCCAGCAGCCCCCGGCCTTGGACCAGCTCTGGGGCCAACGTCCTGACTTTC
TRBV13,.,.,TRBJ1-1,CASSPSGTMNTEAFF,TGTGCCAGCAGTCCCTCCGGTACCATGAACACTGAAGCTTTCTTT
TRBV4-1,TRBD1,.,TRBJ1-1,CASSLRQGAAEAFF,TGCGCCAGCAGCCTCAGACAGGGGGCGGCTGAAGCTTTCTTT
TRBV9,.,.,TRBJ2-1,CASSGRGPYNEQFF,TGTGCCAGCAGCGGCAGGGGTCCCTACAATGAGCAGTTCTTC
TRBV4-1,.,once,TRBJ2-5,CASSQMGETGLVETQYF,TGCGCCAGCAGCCAGATGGGCGAGACTGGGCTTGTGGAGACCCAGTACTTC
TRBV7-9,.,.,TRBJ1-3,CASSPLGTYVGNTIYF,TGTGCCAGCAGCCCCCTGGGGACCTATGTGGGAAACACCATATATTTT
TRBV10-3,.,.,TRBJ2-2,CAISGNRGGRGTGELFF,TGTGCCATCAGTGGGAACAGGGGGGGACGAGGCACCGGGGAGCTGTTTTTT
TRBV29-1,.,.,TRBJ1-2,CSALRGVGDGYTF,TGCAGCGCTCTCCGGGGGGTGGGGGATGGCTACACCTTC
TRBV4-1,TRBD2,.,TRBJ2-2,CASSHRLTSGRALTGELFF,TGCGCCAGCAGCCACAGACTAACTAGCGGGAGGGCCTTGACCGGGGAGCTGTTTTTT
TRBV27,TRBD1,.,TRBJ2-7,CASGLTGNGVNEQYF,TGTGCCAGCGGTCTGACAGGGAACGGTGTAAACGAGCAGTACTTC
TRBV5-6,.,.,TRBJ2-7,CASSLIGDRLDEQYF,TGTGCCAGCAGCTTGATTGGTGACAGACTGGACGAGCAGTACTTC
TRBV27,.,once,TRBJ1-2,CASSLEEVMYGYTF,TGTGCCAGCAGTTTAGAGGAGGTAATGTATGGCTACACCTTC
TRBV5-1,TRBD1,few,TRBJ2-7,CASSLGAGTGGYEQYF,TGCGCCAGCAGCTTGGGGGCCGGGACAGGAGGCTACGAGCAGTACTTC
TRBV5-4,.,once,TRBJ2-7,CASSLYRGYEQYF,TGTGCCAGCAGCTTGTATCGGGGGTACGAGCAGTACTTC
TRBV10-3,.,once,TRBJ1-1,CASLGWGTEAFF,TGTGCCAGCCTAGGGTGGGGCACTGAAGCTTTCTTT
TRBV5-1,.,few,TRBJ1-2,CASSPFRSGNYGYTF,TGCGCCAGCAGCCCTTTTCGTTCCGGGAACTATGGCTACACCTTC
TRBV30,.,medium-sized,TRBJ1-2,CACQTGGGGYTF,TGTGCCTGCCAGACAGGTGGGGGAGGCTACACCTTC
TRBV28,TRBD1,.,TRBJ2-7,CASSLFWDRAYEQYF,TGTGCCAGCAGTTTATTTTGGGACAGGGCCTACGAGCAGTACTTC
TRBV4-3,TRBD2,few,TRBJ2-1,CASSQDGPSGRAYNEQFF,TGCGCCAGCAGCCAAGATGGACCTAGCGGGAGGGCCTACAATGAGCAGTTCTTC
TRBV4-1,.,.,TRBJ2-1,CASSQDLGNSYNEQFF,TGCGCCAGCAGCCAAGATCTAGGGAACTCCTACAATGAGCAGTTCTTC
TRBV19,TRBD1,.,TRBJ2-3,CASSKGQGADTQYF,TGTGCCAGTAGTAAAGGACAGGGGGCAGATACGCAGTATTTT
TRBV6-4,TRBD2,.,TRBJ2-1,CASSGLAGASYNEQFF,TGTGCCAGCAGTGGATTAGCGGGAGCATCTTACAATGAGCAGTTCTTC
TRBV10-1,.,medium-sized,TRBJ2-7,CASSSGTTYEQYF,TGCGCCAGCAGCTCCGGGACAACCTACGAGCAGTACTTC
TRBV23-1,TRBD1,.,TRBJ2-5,CASSPGGQETQYF,TGCGCCAGCAGTCCAGGGGGTCAAGAGACCCAGTACTTC
TRBV19,TRBD1,.,TRBJ1-2,CASRSGGDYGYTF,TGTGCCAGTAGATCAGGGGGCGACTATGGCTACACCTTC
TRBV7-9,TRBD2,.,TRBJ2-7,CASSSSGPRAYEQYF,TGTGCCAGCAGCTCTAGCGGTCCAAGAGCCTACGAGCAGTACTTC
TRBV11-2,TRBD2,.,TRBJ2-5,CASSGGVQFQETQYF,TGTGCCAGCAGTGGGGGGGTGCAATTTCAAGAGACCCAGTACTTC
TRBV5-5,.,.,TRBJ2-6,CASSLRAGVFGANVLTF,TGTGCCAGCAGCTTAAGGGCAGGGGTATTTGGGGCCAACGTCCTGACTTTC
TRBV6-1,TRBD1,.,TRBJ1-5,CASTRVGQGNQPQHF,TGTGCCAGCACTCGCGTGGGACAGGGCAATCAGCCCCAGCATTTT
TRBV10-3,TRBD1,.,TRBJ1-5,CATKRTGANQPQHF,TGTGCCACCAAGAGGACAGGGGCGAATCAGCCCCAGCATTTT
TRBV6-5,.,few,TRBJ2-1,CASSSPGLMADEQFF,TGTGCCAGCAGTTCGCCGGGACTCATGGCCGATGAGCAGTTCTTC
TRBV30,.,medium-sized,TRBJ2-2,CAWKATGELFF,TGTGCCTGGAAGGCCACCGGGGAGCTGTTTTTT
TRBV7-2,TRBD2,.,TRBJ2-1,CASSLMGTSGGWFF,TGTGCCAGCAGCTTAATGGGGACTAGCGGGGGGTGGTTCTTC
TRBV7-2,.,.,TRBJ2-2,CASSPGRNLRGELFF,TGTGCCAGCAGCCCGGGACGGAATCTAAGAGGGGAGCTGTTTTTT
TRBV5-1,TRBD1,.,TRBJ2-4,CASSGGDRVAKNIQYF,TGCGCCAGCAGCGGCGGGGACAGGGTAGCCAAAAACATTCAGTACTTC
TRBV5-1,TRBD1,.,TRBJ2-4,CASSLVTPGQEGYIQYF,TGCGCCAGCAGCTTGGTAACCCCGGGACAGGAGGGATACATTCAGTACTTC
TRBV6-6,.,.,TRBJ1-4,CASSYLRAGEEKLFF,TGTGCCAGCAGTTACCTCCGGGCAGGGGAGGAAAAACTGTTTTTT